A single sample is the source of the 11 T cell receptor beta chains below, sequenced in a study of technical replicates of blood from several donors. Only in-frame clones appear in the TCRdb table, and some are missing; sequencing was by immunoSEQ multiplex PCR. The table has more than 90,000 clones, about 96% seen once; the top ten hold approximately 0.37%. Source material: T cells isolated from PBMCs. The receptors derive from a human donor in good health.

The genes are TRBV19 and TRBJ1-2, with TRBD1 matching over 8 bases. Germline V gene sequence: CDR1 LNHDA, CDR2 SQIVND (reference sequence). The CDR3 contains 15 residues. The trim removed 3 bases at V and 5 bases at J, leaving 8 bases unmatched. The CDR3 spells CASSMSRGLIYGYTF. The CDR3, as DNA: TGTGCCAGTAGTATGAGCAGGGGGCTAATATATGGCTACACCTTC.

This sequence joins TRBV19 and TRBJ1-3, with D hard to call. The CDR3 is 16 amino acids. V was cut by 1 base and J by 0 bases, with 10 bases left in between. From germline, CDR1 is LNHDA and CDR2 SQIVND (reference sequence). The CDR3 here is CASSIGAAFSGNTIYF. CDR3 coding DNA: TGTGCCAGTAGTATAGGGGCAGCTTTCTCTGGAAACACCATATATTTT.

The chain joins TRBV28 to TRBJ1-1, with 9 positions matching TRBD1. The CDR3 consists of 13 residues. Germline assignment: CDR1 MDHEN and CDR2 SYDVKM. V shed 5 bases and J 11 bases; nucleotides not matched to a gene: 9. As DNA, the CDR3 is TGTGCCAGCAGTAGGGGGACAGGGCTCTCTGCTTTCTTT. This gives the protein CASSRGTGLSAFF.

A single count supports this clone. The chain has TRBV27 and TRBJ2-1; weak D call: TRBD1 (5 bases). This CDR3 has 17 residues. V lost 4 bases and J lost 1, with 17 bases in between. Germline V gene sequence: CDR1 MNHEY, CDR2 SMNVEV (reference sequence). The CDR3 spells CASSYLGRQGSYNEQFF. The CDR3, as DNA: TGTGCCAGCAGTTATCTAGGTCGTCAGGGTTCCTACAATGAGCAGTTCTTC.

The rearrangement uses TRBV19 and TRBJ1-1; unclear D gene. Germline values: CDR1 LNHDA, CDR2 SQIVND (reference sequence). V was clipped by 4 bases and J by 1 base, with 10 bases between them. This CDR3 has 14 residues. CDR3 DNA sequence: TGTGCCAGTAGTACTAACCAGGAGAACACTGAAGCTTTCTTT. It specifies CASSTNQENTEAFF.

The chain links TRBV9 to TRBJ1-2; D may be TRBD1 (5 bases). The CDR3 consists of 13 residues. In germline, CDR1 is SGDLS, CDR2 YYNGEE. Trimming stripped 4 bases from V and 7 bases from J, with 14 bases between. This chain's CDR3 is CASSKDMFGGYTF. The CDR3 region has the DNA TGTGCCAGCAGCAAGGACATGTTCGGTGGCTACACCTTC.

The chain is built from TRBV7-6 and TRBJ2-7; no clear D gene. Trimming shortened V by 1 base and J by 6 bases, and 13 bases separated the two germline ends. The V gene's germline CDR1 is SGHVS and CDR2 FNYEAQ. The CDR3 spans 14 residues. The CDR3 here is CASSLGEPRAEQYF. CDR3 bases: TGTGCCAGCAGCTTAGGCGAGCCTCGCGCCGAGCAGTACTTC.

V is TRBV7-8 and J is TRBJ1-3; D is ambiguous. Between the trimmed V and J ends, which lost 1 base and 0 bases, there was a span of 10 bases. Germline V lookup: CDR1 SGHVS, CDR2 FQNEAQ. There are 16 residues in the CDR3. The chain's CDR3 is CASSLVGRSSGNTIYF. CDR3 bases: TGTGCCAGCAGCTTAGTGGGTAGGAGCTCTGGAAACACCATATATTTT.

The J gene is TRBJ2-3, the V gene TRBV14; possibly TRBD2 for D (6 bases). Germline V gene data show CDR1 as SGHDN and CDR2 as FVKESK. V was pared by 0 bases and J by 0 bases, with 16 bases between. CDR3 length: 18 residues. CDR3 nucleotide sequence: TGTGCCAGCAGCCAAGATCCTAGCGCGAGCTCTAGCACAGATACGCAGTATTTT. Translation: CASSQDPSASSSTDTQYF.

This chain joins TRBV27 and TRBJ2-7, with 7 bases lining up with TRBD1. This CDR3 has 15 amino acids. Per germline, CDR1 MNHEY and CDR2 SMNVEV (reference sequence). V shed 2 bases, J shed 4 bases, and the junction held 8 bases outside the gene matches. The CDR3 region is CASSLVPRQGYEQYF. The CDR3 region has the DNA TGTGCCAGCAGTTTAGTCCCCAGACAGGGATACGAGCAGTACTTC.

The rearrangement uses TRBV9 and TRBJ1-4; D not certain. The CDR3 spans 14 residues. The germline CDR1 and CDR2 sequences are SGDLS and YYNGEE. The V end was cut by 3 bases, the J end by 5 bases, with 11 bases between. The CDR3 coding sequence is TGTGCCAGCAGCGACAGCCTTAAGAATGAAAAACTGTTTTTT. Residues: CASSDSLKNEKLFF.